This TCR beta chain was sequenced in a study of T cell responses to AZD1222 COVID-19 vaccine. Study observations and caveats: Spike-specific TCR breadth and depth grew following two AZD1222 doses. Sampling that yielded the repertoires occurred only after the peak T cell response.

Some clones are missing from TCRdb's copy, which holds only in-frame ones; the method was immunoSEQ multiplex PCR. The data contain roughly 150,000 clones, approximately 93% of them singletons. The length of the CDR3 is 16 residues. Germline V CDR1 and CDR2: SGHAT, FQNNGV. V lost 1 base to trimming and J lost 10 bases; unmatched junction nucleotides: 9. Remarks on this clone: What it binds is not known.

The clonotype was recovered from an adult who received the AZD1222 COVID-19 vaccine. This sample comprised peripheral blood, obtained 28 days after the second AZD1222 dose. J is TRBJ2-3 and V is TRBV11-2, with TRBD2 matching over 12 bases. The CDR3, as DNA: TGTGCCAGCAGCTTAGTCAGACTAGCGGGAGTGGGTGCGCAGTATTTT. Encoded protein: CASSLVRLAGVGAQYF.